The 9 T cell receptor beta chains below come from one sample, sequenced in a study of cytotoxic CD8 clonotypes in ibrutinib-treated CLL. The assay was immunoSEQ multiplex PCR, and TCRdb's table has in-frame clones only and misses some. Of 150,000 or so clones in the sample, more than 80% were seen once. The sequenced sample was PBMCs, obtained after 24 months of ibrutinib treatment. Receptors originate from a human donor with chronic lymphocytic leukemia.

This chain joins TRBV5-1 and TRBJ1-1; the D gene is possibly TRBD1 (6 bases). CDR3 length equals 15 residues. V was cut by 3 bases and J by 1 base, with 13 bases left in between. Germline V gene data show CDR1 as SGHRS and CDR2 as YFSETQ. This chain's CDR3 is CASSSATGGNTEAFF. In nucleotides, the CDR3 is TGCGCCAGCAGCTCCGCGACAGGTGGGAACACTGAAGCTTTCTTT.

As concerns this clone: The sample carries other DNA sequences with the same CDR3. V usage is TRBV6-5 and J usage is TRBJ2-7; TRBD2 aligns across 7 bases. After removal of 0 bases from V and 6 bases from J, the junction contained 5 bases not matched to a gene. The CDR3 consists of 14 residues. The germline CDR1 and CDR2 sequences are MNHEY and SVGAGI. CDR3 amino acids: CASSYSGGSGEQYF. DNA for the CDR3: TGTGCCAGCAGTTACTCGGGCGGGAGCGGCGAGCAGTACTTC.

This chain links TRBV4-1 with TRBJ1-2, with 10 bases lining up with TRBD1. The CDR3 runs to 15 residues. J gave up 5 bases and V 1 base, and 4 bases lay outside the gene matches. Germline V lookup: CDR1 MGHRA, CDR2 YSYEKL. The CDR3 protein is CASSQAPGQGYGYTF. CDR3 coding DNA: TGCGCCAGCAGCCAAGCACCGGGACAGGGGTATGGCTACACCTTC.

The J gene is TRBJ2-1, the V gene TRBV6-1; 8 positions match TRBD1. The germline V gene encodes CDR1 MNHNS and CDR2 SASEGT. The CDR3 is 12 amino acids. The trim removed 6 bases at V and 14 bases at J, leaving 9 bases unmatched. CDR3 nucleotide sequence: TGTGCCAGCAGCCCGGGACAGGAATTTAAGTTCTTC. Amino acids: CASSPGQEFKFF.

The CDR3 sequence: CASTLLWGEQETQYF. CDR3 nucleotide sequence: TGTGCCAGCACCCTCCTTTGGGGGGAACAAGAGACCCAGTACTTC. The chain joins TRBV28 to TRBJ2-5, with a tentative D call TRBD2 (6 bases). V shed 7 bases and J shed 2 bases, with 17 bases lying between them. Germline CDR1 is MDHEN and CDR2 is SYDVKM. This CDR3 has 15 amino acids.

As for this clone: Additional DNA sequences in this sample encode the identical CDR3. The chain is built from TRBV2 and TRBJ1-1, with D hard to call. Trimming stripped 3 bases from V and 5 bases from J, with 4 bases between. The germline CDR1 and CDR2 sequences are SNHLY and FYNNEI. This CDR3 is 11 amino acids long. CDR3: CASSEVTEAFF. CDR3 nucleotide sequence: TGTGCCAGCAGTGAGGTGACTGAAGCTTTCTTT.

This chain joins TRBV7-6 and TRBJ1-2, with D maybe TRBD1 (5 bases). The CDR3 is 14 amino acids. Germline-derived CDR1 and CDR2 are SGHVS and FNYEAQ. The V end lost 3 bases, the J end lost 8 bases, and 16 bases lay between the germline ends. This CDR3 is CASSFFQGSSGYTF. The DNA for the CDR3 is TGTGCCAGCAGCTTTTTTCAGGGTTCGAGCGGCTACACCTTC.

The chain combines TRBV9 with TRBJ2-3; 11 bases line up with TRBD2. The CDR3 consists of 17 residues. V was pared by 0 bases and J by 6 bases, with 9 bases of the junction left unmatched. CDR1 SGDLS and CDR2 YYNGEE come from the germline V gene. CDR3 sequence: CASSVAASGRSMDTQYF. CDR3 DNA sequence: TGTGCCAGCAGCGTAGCTGCTAGCGGGAGGTCCATGGATACGCAGTATTTT.

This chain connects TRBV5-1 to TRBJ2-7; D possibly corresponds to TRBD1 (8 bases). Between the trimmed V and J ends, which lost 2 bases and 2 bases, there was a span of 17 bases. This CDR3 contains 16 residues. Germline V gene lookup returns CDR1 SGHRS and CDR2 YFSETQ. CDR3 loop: CASSFGRGTGTYEQYF. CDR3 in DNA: TGCGCCAGCAGCTTTGGGAGGGGGACAGGAACCTACGAGCAGTACTTC.